One and the same sample provided the 10 T cell receptor beta chains below, sequenced in a study of identical twins. TCRdb re-called the 5' RACE reads through MiXCR, storing one row per CDR3 protein. The sample comprises some 300,000 distinct CDR3 sequences, 12% of which are singletons, and roughly 7% rests with the top ten. These data were likewise used in another study, on yellow fever vaccine responses in identical twins.

The specimen was CD8+ T cells sorted from blood. These TCRs come from a woman under 30 in good health.

This clonotype was seen more than once but under ten times. The chain recombines TRBV4-1 with TRBJ2-2; D gene unclear. Germline CDR1 is MGHRA and CDR2 is YSYEKL. The CDR3 is made up of 14 amino acids. Trimming took off 1 base at V and 3 bases at J, with 6 bases between the two ends. The CDR3 protein is CASSQVGDTGELFF. In nucleotides, the CDR3 is TGCGCCAGCAGCCAAGTTGGAGACACCGGGGAGCTGTTTTTT.

This clonotype occurred many times. The gene calls are TRBV6-2 or TRBV6-3 and TRBJ1-1, with D uncertain. This CDR3 is 13 amino acids long. Trimming cost V 0 bases and J 4 bases, with 6 bases left between them. Germline V gene lookup returns CDR1 MNHEY and CDR2 SVGEGT. The CDR3 is CASSYSSTTEAFF. The CDR3 DNA follows: TGTGCCAGCAGTTACTCGAGCACCACTGAAGCTTTCTTT.

The CDR3: CSATWDRAPVAFF. CDR3 DNA: TGCAGTGCTACCTGGGACAGGGCTCCTGTAGCTTTCTTT. The chain is built from TRBV20-1 and TRBJ1-1, with 9 bases that match TRBD1. The CDR3 totals 13 residues. Trimming at V came to 4 bases and at J to 10 bases, leaving 10 bases not matched to a gene. Per the germline V gene, CDR1 is DFQATT and CDR2 is SNEGSKA (reference sequence).

This chain links TRBV2 with TRBJ2-7; either TRBD1 or TRBD2 may supply D (5 bases each). Trimming removed 4 bases at V and 3 bases at J, with 16 bases between. CDR1 and CDR2 from the germline V gene are SNHLY and FYNNEI. The CDR3 spans 15 residues. The CDR3 loop is CASSAPGRNFYEQYF. The CDR3 DNA follows: TGTGCCAGCAGTGCACCGGGACGGAACTTCTACGAGCAGTACTTC.

J is TRBJ2-5 and V is TRBV4-1; the match to TRBD2 covers 11 bases. The CDR3 is made up of 17 amino acids. Germline V gives CDR1 MGHRA, CDR2 YSYEKL. Trimming took 2 bases from V and 0 from J; bases not matched to a gene: 5. The CDR3 DNA sequence: TGCGCCAGCAGCCAACGAACGACTAGCGGGGACCAAGAGACCCAGTACTTC. It translates to CASSQRTTSGDQETQYF.

This clonotype was detected a few times. The chain combines TRBV29-1 with TRBJ2-7, with D possibly being TRBD2 (5 bases). The V end was cut by 6 bases, the J end by 0 bases, with 18 bases between. CDR1 is SQVTM, CDR2 ANQGSEA, per germline. The CDR3 is made up of 15 amino acids. CDR3 sequence reads: CSVLPLGDLSYEQYF. In nucleotides, the CDR3 is TGCAGCGTCCTGCCACTAGGCGACCTCTCCTACGAGCAGTACTTC.

The rearrangement links TRBV20-1 to TRBJ2-5, with 7 bases identical to TRBD2. Trimming took 4 bases from V and 4 from J; bases not matched to a gene: 3. This CDR3 spans 12 amino acids. Germline V lookup: CDR1 DFQATT, CDR2 SNEGSKA (reference sequence). The CDR3 protein is CSAIVAGETQYF. The CDR3 nucleotides read TGCAGTGCTATAGTAGCGGGAGAGACCCAGTACTTC.

This clonotype was detected only a few times. J is TRBJ1-5 and V is TRBV10-3; D ambiguous. There are 13 residues in the CDR3. Germline CDR1 is ENHRY and CDR2 is SYGVKD. V dropped 2 bases and J dropped 4 bases, with 6 bases sitting between them. CDR3 region: CAISETGNQPQHF. The CDR3 nucleotides are TGTGCCATCAGTGAGACTGGTAATCAGCCCCAGCATTTT.

The V and J genes are TRBV6-5 and TRBJ2-7; 9 nucleotides match TRBD1. Looked up from germline, CDR1 is MNHEY and CDR2 is SVGAGI. This CDR3 contains 15 residues. Trimming took 2 bases from V and 6 from J; bases not matched to a gene: 8. CDR3 amino acids: CASSYGGTGPGEQYF. Written as DNA, the CDR3 is TGTGCCAGCAGTTACGGGGGGACAGGGCCAGGCGAGCAGTACTTC.

A few counts support this clonotype. This CDR3 is CASSQDHISGSGTDTQYF. The CDR3 DNA follows: TGTGCCAGCAGCCAAGATCATATTAGCGGGAGCGGCACAGATACGCAGTATTTT. J is TRBJ2-3 and V is TRBV3-1, with 9 bases aligning to TRBD2. After removal of 0 bases from V and 1 base from J, the junction contained 8 bases not matched to a gene. The CDR3 contains 18 residues. Germline V gives CDR1 LGHDT, CDR2 YNNKEL (reference sequence).